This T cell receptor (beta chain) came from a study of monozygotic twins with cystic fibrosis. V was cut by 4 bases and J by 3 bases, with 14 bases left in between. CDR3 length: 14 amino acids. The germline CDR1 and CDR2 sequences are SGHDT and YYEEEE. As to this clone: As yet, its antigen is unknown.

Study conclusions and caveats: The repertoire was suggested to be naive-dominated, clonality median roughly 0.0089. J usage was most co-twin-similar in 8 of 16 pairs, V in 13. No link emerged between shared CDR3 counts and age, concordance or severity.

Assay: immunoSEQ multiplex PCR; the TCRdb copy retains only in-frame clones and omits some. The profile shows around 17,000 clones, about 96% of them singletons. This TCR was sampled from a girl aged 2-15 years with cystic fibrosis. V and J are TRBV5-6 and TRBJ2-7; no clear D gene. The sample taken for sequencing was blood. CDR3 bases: TGTGCCAGCAGCCCGGGCCCCGGCCACTACGAGCAGTACTTC. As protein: CASSPGPGHYEQYF.